This T cell receptor beta chain appears in the sequencing data of a study of CD8 T cells in Susac syndrome. Reverse transcription of roughly 0.45 to 1 ug RNA used random hexamers. TCRdb used MiXCR to reprocess the immunoSEQ multiplex PCR reads, holding one entry per CDR3 protein. The sample has roughly 200,000 distinct CDR3 sequences, 85% to 95% seen once. The CDR3 length is 12 residues. Trimming pared 0 bases from V and 4 bases from J, leaving 7 bases between. Germline loops: CDR1 GTSNPN, CDR2 SVGIG (reference sequence). This clonotype was detected once. Definite or probable Susac syndrome was diagnosed using recently defined diagnostic criteria.

Sequenced: CD4+ T cells from PBMCs. The V gene is TRBV30, the J gene TRBJ2-7; possible D gene TRBD1, 5 bases. This receptor was obtained from a human donor with Susac syndrome. CDR3 sequence (DNA): TGTGCCTGGAGTGTACAGGTTTACGAGCAGTACTTC. This gives the protein CAWSVQVYEQYF.